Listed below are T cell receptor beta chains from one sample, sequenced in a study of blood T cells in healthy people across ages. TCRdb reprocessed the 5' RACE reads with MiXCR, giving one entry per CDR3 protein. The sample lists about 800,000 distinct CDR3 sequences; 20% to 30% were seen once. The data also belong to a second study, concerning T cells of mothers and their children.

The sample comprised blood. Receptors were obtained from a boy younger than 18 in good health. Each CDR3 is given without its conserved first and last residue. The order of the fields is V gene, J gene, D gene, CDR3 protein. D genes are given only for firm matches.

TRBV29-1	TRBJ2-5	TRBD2	SVELSGDYQETQY
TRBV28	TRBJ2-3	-	ASSFSSNTDTQY
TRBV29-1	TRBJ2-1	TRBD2	SVNSGSNHEQF
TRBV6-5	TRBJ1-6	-	ASSYSDYNSPLH
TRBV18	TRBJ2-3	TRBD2	ASSPGLAGADTDTQY
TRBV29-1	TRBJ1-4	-	SVEVGTPNEKLF
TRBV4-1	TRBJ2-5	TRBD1	ASSQIRTGQETQY
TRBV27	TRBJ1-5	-	ASSSFSNQPQH
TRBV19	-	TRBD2	ASSIGRTSEYNEQF
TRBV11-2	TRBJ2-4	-	ASSLEIGENIQY